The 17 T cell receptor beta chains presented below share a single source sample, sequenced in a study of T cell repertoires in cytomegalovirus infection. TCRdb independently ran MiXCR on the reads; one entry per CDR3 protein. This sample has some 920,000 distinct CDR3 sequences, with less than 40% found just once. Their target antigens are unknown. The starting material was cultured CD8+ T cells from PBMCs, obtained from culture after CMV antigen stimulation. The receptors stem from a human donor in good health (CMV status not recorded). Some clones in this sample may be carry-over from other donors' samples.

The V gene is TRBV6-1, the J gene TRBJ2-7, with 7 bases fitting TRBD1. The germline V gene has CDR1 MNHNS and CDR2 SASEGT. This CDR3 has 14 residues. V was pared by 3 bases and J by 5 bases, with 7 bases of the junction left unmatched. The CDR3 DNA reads TGTGCCAGCAGTGATGGACAGGTTAGCGACGAGCAGTACTTC. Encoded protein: CASSDGQVSDEQYF.

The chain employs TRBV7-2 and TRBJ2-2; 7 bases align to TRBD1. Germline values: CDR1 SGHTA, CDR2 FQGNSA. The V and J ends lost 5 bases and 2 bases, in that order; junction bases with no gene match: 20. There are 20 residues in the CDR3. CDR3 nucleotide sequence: TGTGCCAGCAGCCCGCCCCCTTTTGACAGGGATCAGCTAAACACCGGGGAGCTGTTTTTT. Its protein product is CASSPPPFDRDQLNTGELFF.

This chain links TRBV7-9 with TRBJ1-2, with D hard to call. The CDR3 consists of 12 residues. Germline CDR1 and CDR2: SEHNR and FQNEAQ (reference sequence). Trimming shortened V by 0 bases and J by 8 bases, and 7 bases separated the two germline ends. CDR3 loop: CASSLAGSGYTF. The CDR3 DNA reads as TGTGCCAGCAGCTTAGCAGGGAGCGGCTACACCTTC.

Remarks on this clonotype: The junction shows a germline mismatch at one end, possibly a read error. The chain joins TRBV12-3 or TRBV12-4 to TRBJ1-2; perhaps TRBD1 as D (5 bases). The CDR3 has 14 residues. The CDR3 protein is CVSSLLGERDGYTF. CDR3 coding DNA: TGTGTCAGCAGTTTGCTGGGGGAGAGGGATGGCTACACCTTC.

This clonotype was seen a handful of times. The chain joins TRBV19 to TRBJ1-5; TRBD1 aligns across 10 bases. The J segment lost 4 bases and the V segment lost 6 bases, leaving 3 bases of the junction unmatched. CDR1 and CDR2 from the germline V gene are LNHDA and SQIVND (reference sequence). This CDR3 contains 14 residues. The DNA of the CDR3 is TGTGCCAGTAGGACAGGGGGCAAGAATCAGCCCCAGCATTTT. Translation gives CASRTGGKNQPQHF.

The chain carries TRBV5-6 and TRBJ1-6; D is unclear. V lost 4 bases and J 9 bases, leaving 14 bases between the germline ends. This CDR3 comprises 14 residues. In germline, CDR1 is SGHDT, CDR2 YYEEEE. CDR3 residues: CASSPGRPRSPLHF. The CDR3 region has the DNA TGTGCCAGCAGCCCGGGCAGGCCCCGTTCACCCCTCCACTTT. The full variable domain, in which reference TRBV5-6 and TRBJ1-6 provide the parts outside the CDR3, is DAGVTQSPTHLIKTRGQQVTLRCSPKSGHDTVSWYQQALGQGPQFIFQYYEEEERQRGNFPDRFSGHQFPNYSSELNVNALLLGDSALYLCASSPGRPRSPLHFGNGTRLTVT.

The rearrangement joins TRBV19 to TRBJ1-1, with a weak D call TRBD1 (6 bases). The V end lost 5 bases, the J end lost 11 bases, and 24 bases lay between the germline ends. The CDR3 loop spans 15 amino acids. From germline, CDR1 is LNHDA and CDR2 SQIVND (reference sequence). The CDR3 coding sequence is TGTGCCAGTAGTTGGTCCGGGGGGCGCTTCGACTCGGCTTTCTTT. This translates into CASSWSGGRFDSAFF.

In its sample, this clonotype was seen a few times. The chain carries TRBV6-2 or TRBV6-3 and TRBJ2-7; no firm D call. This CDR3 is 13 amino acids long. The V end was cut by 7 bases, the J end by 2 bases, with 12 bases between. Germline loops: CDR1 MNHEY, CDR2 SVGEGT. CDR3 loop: CASKGTPTYEQYV. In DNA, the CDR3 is TGTGCCAGCAAAGGTACTCCTACCTACGAGCAGTACGTC.

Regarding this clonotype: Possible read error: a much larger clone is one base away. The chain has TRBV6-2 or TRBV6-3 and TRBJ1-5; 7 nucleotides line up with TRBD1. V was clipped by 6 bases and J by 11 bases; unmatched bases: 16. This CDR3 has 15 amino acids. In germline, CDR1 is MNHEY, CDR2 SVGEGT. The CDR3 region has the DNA TGTGCCAGCAGCCCCCGGGACAGAGTCTTTCCGACCCAGCATTTT. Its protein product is CASSPRDRVFPTQHF.

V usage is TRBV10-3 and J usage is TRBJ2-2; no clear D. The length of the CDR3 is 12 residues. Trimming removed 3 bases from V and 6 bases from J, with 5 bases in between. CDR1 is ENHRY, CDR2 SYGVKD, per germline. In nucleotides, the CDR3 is TGTGCCATCAGTGAAGAACCCGGGGAGCTGTTTTTT. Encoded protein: CAISEEPGELFF.

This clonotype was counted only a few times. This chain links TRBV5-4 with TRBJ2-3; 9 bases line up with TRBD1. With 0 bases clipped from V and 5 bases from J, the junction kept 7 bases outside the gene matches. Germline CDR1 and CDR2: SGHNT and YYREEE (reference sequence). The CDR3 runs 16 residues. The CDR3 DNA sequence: TGTGCCAGCAGCTTGGACAGGGGGCGTCCGGAAGATACGCAGTATTTT. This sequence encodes CASSLDRGRPEDTQYF.

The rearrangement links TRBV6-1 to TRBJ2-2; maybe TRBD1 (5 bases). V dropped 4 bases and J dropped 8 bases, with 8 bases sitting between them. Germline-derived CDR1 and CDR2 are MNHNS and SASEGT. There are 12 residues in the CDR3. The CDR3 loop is CASSARVGELFF. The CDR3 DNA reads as TGTGCCAGCAGTGCCAGGGTAGGGGAGCTGTTTTTT.

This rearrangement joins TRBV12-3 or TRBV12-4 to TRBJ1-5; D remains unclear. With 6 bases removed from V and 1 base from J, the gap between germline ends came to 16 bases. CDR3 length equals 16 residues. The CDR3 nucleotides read TGTGCCAGCAGCCCAGCCCAGTGGAGAAGCAATCAGCCCCAGCATTTT. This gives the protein CASSPAQWRSNQPQHF.

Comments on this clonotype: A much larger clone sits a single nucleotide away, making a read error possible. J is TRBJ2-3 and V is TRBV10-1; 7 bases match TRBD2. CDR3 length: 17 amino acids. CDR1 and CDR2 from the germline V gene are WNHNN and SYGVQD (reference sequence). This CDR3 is CASSESASGPSTDTHYF. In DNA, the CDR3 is TGCGCCAGCAGTGAGTCAGCTAGCGGACCTAGCACAGATACGCACTATTTT.

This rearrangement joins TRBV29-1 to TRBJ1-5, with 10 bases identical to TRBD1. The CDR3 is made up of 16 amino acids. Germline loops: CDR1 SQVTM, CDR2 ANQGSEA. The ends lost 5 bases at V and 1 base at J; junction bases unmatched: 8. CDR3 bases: TGCAGCGTTAGGACAGGGGGATTCGGAAGCAATCAGCCCCAGCATTTT. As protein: CSVRTGGFGSNQPQHF.

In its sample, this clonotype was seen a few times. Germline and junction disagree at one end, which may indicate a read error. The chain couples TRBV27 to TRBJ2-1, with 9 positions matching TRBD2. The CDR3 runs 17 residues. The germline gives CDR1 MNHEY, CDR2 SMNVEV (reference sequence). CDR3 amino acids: CASNLPRRGGSYNEQFF. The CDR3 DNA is TGTGCCAGCAATTTACCTAGGCGGGGGGGCTCCTACAATGAGCAGTTCTTC.

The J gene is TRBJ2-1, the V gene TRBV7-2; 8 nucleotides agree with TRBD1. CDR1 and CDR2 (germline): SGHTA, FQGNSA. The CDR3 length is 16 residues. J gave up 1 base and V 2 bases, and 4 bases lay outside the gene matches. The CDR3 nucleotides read TGTGCCAGCAGCTTACGAGGACAGGGATCCTACAATGAGCAGTTCTTC. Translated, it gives CASSLRGQGSYNEQFF.